This T cell receptor (beta chain) was recorded in a study of identical twins listed by TCRdb under 2016. General notes on the study: TCR alpha and beta repertoires from monozygotic twins, unrelated adults of various ages and cord blood were deep-sequenced to test whether fetal clonotypes persist. Replicate twin experiments were performed at different times using different library preparation protocols to rule out contamination.

All donors were healthy Caucasians. The twin cohort comprised three pairs of female monozygotic twins, all aged about 18 to 29 years. Positive isolation kits from Invitrogen were used to isolate the CD4+ and CD8+ T cell populations. A word on this clonotype: Its specific antigen is unknown. No much larger clone is present one base from it, and per-base qualities are unavailable.

Trimming leaves V shorter by 4 bases and J shorter by 0 bases, with the junction holding 4 bases beyond the gene matches. CDR3 length: 15 amino acids, cysteine to phenylalanine. The CDR3 DNA has 45 bases and is translated from base 1. Per the germline V gene (reference sequence), SGHKS is the CDR1 and YYEKEE is the CDR2. Receptor libraries were prepared by 5' RACE. Reads for this sample came from an Illumina HiSeq 2000. Template switching introduced a universal primer binding site; the final cDNA contained a unique molecular identifier, enabling accurate counting of TCR cDNA molecules. First-strand cDNA for TCR alpha and beta chains was synthesized from specific primers in the conserved constant-segment region. To control for contamination, each cDNA library was double barcoded with a SMART-Mk sample barcode plus Illumina barcodes. TruSeq adapter sequences and Illumina sample barcodes were added in two successive PCR steps. Sequencing of the TCR alpha and beta cDNA libraries was done on the Illumina HiSeq platform using custom primers. The original methods were these. Unique molecular identifiers were extracted from raw reads with MiGEC, and CDR3 positions were determined with MiXCR. Recombination models were inferred per individual with the repgenHMM and IGoR tools using an EM algorithm. Shared clonotype analysis was performed with the tcR package in R, normalizing sharing by the product of cloneset sizes. To study raw recombination without the effects of thymic and clonal selection, out-of-frame nonproductive sequences were analyzed. TCRdb reprocessed the public reads (quality trimming at Q25 with fastp, clone calling with MiXCR) and kept in-frame beta chains. Each entry is one CDR3 protein sequence, shown with its most common DNA and genes. TCRdb, not the authors, supplied the V and J calls. In all, the sample holds hundreds of thousands of distinct CDR3 sequences, and 20% to 30% of those were seen once. Just under 3% of the sample is held by the ten biggest clonotypes.

General study outcomes and caveats: Zero-insertion analyses could be partly confounded by invariant T cells such as MAIT and iNKT, although diverse VJ usage argued against such confounding for most clonotypes. Abundant cord blood beta clonotypes carried fewer insertions; young adult naive repertoires showed a weaker similar trend, while memory repertoires showed none. Because the same donors could not be followed over many years, conclusions were based on cross-sectional statistical analysis. Out-of-frame TCR alpha sharing in monozygotic twins was systematically underestimated by recombination models, whereas sharing between unrelated individuals was in agreement with the recombination models. Excess twin sharing in beta out-of-frame sequences was weaker because fewer shared sequences lowered the signal-to-noise ratio. Compared with coincidental sharing between unrelated individuals, out-of-frame TCR alpha sequences shared between twins had an excess of sequences with low generation probability.

These data are also associated with another study on T cells expressing NK-cell markers. The second study also describes: TCR beta-chain repertoires were profiled in sorted CD3+CD56+NKG2C+, CD3+CD56+NKG2C- and CD3+CD56-NKG2C+ T-cell subsets from fewer than 10 donors. Among the eight sequenced donors, only one was HCMV-seronegative, while the other seven were HCMV-seropositive. To restrict sorting to alphabetaTCR-expressing T cells, an anti-gammadeltaTCR antibody was added in several experiments. In about six donors, the dominant CD3+CD56+NKG2C+ clonotypes were found to rank among the top 10 CD8+ clonotypes and to make up roughly 1.0-7.5% of CD8+ T cells. Those dominant clonotypes were again the most abundant among CD3+CD56-NKG2C+ cells in several donors, at roughly 25-60.1%. Whether the expanded NKG2C-expressing T cell clones were specific for HCMV antigens remained unclear. Randomly selected healthy volunteers, three men and five women, were used as the eight sequenced donors. To determine HCMV serostatus, a commercial ELISA kit was used to detect HCMV-specific IgG in serum. MIGEC was used to demultiplex reads and group the reads by UMI, and MiTCR was used to assemble and quantify clonotypes. To exclude erroneous sequences, any TCR cDNA sequence not supported by at least two reads was discarded. Downstream repertoire analysis used the tcR package, and clonotypes were matched across fractions by CDR3 nucleotide sequence plus V segment. VDJmatch was used to annotate antigen specificity against VDJdb, with one amino acid substitution in CDR3 permitted.

This receptor chain uses TRBV5-5 and TRBJ2-3, with 8 bases in between that match TRBD2. The sequencing sample was made of CD4+ T cells sorted from blood. The clonotype comes from a woman aged 18-29 years in good health. The nucleotides read TGTGCCAGCAGCCTTAGCGGGGTCAGCACAGATACGCAGTATTTT. Its protein product is CASSLSGVSTDTQYF.